This T cell receptor beta chain was recorded in a study of cytotoxic CD8 clonotypes in ibrutinib-treated CLL. Trimming removed 5 bases from V and 3 bases from J, with 16 bases in between. The CDR3 runs to 16 residues. Germline CDR1 is MNHEY and CDR2 is SMNVEV (reference sequence). Using immunoSEQ multiplex PCR, the repertoire was profiled, and TCRdb retains in-frame clones only, with some absent. Of over 100,000 clones in the sample, about 50% were seen once. The sequence was collected from a human donor with chronic lymphocytic leukemia. The sample was PBMCs, taken after 24 months of ibrutinib treatment. This chain uses TRBV27 with TRBJ2-2; D is perhaps TRBD1 (5 bases). The DNA of the CDR3 is TGTGCCAGCAGTAGTTATAGGGGTCAGGACACCGGGGAGCTGTTTTTT. The encoded protein is CASSSYRGQDTGELFF.